This is a list of T cell receptor beta chains from one sample in a study of T cell repertoires in cytomegalovirus infection. Their target antigens are unknown. TCRdb reanalysed the reads using MiXCR and keeps one entry per CDR3 protein. In the table there are 700,000 to 900,000 distinct CDR3 sequences, 25% to 35% of which are singletons. Sample: cultured CD8+ T cells from PBMCs, taken from culture after CMV antigen stimulation. These receptors were taken from a human donor in good health (CMV status not recorded). Some clones in this sample may be carry-over from other donors' samples. CDR3s include the opening cysteine and the closing phenylalanine or tryptophan. A D gene is named only where the DNA matches it firmly. Some rows have no size entry. The others give once, few or many, or a class for an expanded clone.

cdr3_length d_call j_call clone_size v_call cdr3_nt cdr3_aa
15 TRBD1 TRBJ2-5 - TRBV11-3 TGTGCCAGCAGCTTAGGACGACAGGGGGAAGAGACCCAGTACTTC CASSLGRQGEETQYF
18 TRBD2 TRBJ2-3 many TRBV7-9 TGTGCCAGCAGCCCCACTAGCGGGGGGGATTTGGTGACAGATACGCAGTATTTT CASSPTSGGDLVTDTQYF
17 - TRBJ1-2 few TRBV6-1 TGTGCCAGCAAAGTCGGCGGGTTTGAACAGGAGGGCTATGGCTACACCTTC CASKVGGFEQEGYGYTF
11 - TRBJ1-2 - TRBV29-1 TGCAGCGTTGAAAGCAGGGATGGCTACACCTTC CSVESRDGYTF
16 - TRBJ2-5 few TRBV24-1 TGTGCCACCAGTGACCCTGGGCAGGGCGTGGCAGAGACCCAGTACTTC CATSDPGQGVAETQYF
14 - TRBJ1-4 - TRBV2 TGTGCCAGCAGGACCGATGCAACTAATGAAAAACTGTTTTTT CASRTDATNEKLFF
15 - TRBJ1-4 - TRBV5-8 TGTGCCAGCAGCGTTCCTCAGGTCTCGTGGGAAAAACTGTTTTTT CASSVPQVSWEKLFF
16 - TRBJ2-1 few TRBV7-6 TGTGCTAGCAGCTTAGAATGGCAGGGCAATCGGAATGAGCAGTTCTTC CASSLEWQGNRNEQFF
14 - TRBJ2-2 few TRBV6-5 TGTGCCAGCAGTTACGATCGGGACCCCGGGGAGCTGTTTTTT CASSYDRDPGELFF
15 - TRBJ2-2 few TRBV5-5 TGTGCCAGCAGCTTGGTCGTCCAGAAGACCGGGGAGCTGTTTTTT CASSLVVQKTGELFF
13 - TRBJ1-5 - TRBV7-6 TGTGCCATCGAACCAGGCGGCAATCAGCCCCAGCATTTT CAIEPGGNQPQHF
18 - TRBJ2-5 many TRBV7-2 TGTGCCAGCAGCTTTGGACAGCGGTTCCGCGGGAGACAAGAGACCCAGTACTTC CASSFGQRFRGRQETQYF
16 TRBD1 TRBJ1-2 - TRBV7-9 TGTGCCAGCAGCTTAGTTACCGGGACAGGGGATGAAGGCTACACCTTC CASSLVTGTGDEGYTF
13 - TRBJ1-1 few TRBV7-9 TGTGCCAGCTTTCGACGGGGAAACACTGAAGCTTTCTTT CASFRRGNTEAFF
16 TRBD1 TRBJ2-7 - TRBV7-9 TGTGCCAGCAGCTCGGTACCGGGACAGGGCCCCTACGAGCAGTACTTC CASSSVPGQGPYEQYF
16 TRBD2 TRBJ2-1 - TRBV5-6 TGTGCCAGCAGCTTGGGGTGGGGGGGGACCTACAATGAGCAGTTCTTC CASSLGWGGTYNEQFF
16 - TRBJ2-1 few TRBV9 TGTGCCAGCAGCGTGAGTCAGGGCCTGGGAAGGAATGAGCAGTTCTTC CASSVSQGLGRNEQFF
17 TRBD1 TRBJ2-2 - TRBV2 TGTGCCAGCAGTGCCTCCGACAGGGTTGTGGACACCGGGGAGCTGTTTTTT CASSASDRVVDTGELFF
14 - TRBJ1-5 - TRBV15 TGTGCCACCAGCAGAGATCCCGGGTTTCAGCCCCAGCATTTT CATSRDPGFQPQHF
12 - TRBJ1-2 once TRBV29-1 TGCAGCGTACCACGGACAGACTATGGCTACACCTTC CSVPRTDYGYTF
18 - TRBJ1-1 - TRBV7-3 TGTGCCAGCAGCTTAGCGGGCCCCATGACAGTCGGGGGAACTGAAGCTTTCTTT CASSLAGPMTVGGTEAFF